This TCR beta chain emerged from a study of T-cell reconstitution after alpha-beta-depleted transplantation in children. This clonotype was detected ten times or more. V was clipped by 3 bases and J by 3 bases, with 15 bases between them. This CDR3 spans 15 amino acids. Germline V gene sequence: CDR1 WSHSY, CDR2 SAAADI. As it was prepared, the TCRbeta library received unique molecular identifiers. In TCRdb, the PCR reads were re-called with MiXCR into one record per CDR3 protein. This sample has around 190,000 distinct CDR3 sequences, with 6.6% found just once. The chain couples TRBV10-2 to TRBJ2-7; TRBD1 or TRBD2 may be the D gene (5 bases each). This clonotype was obtained from a boy aged 2 to 10 with acute lymphoblastic leukemia, due to receive a stem cell transplant. Here the sequenced sample was PBMCs, taken before TCRalphabeta/CD19-depleted stem cell transplant. CDR3 nucleotide sequence: TGCGCCAGCAGTGAACCGGGACGGAAGTACTACGAGCAGTACTTC. As protein: CASSEPGRKYYEQYF.